Listed here are 26 T cell receptor beta chains from one sample, sequenced in a study of T cell repertoires in cytomegalovirus infection. TCRdb independently ran MiXCR on the reads; one entry per CDR3 protein. This table has 490,000 or so distinct CDR3 sequences, around 10% appearing once. Source material: PBMCs. The receptors come from a human donor in good health (CMV status not recorded). Some clones in this sample may be carry-over from other donors' samples.

This clonotype appeared many times. J is TRBJ2-1 and V is TRBV7-8, with 11 bases aligning to TRBD1. This CDR3 region has 18 residues. The trim removed 4 bases at V and 2 bases at J, leaving 10 bases unmatched. Germline V lookup: CDR1 SGHVS, CDR2 FQNEAQ. This CDR3 is CASSSLPMDRGPYNEQFF. DNA for the CDR3: TGTGCCAGCAGCTCCTTACCAATGGACAGGGGGCCCTACAATGAGCAGTTCTTC.

Ten or more counts support this clonotype. The chain joins TRBV6-2 or TRBV6-3 to TRBJ2-3; 7 positions match TRBD2. The length of the CDR3 is 16 residues. The V segment lost 2 bases and the J segment 2 bases; nucleotides outside the gene matches: 7. The germline V gene has CDR1 MNHEY and CDR2 SVGEGT. The CDR3 region is CASSYQTSIATDTQYF. The CDR3 DNA reads as TGTGCCAGCAGTTACCAGACTAGCATTGCCACAGATACGCAGTATTTT.

This clonotype occurred many times. The chain carries TRBV6-1 and TRBJ2-1; 13 bases agree with TRBD2. Trimming removed 7 bases from V and 9 bases from J; junction bases left unmatched: 6. This CDR3 has 14 amino acids. Germline V gene data show CDR1 as MNHNS and CDR2 as SASEGT. CDR3 loop: CASNPGLAGSEQFF. CDR3 bases: TGTGCCAGCAACCCGGGACTAGCGGGGTCTGAGCAGTTCTTC.

As concerns this clonotype: One end of the junction varies from germline; a read error may be responsible. The chain uses TRBV11-2 and TRBJ2-2; D might be TRBD1 or TRBD2, each matching 5 bases. The CDR3 runs 15 residues. Germline V gene lookup returns CDR1 SGHAT and CDR2 FQNNGV. For the CDR3, the DNA is TGTGCCAGCAGAGCCTCCGGGGCGAACACCGGGGAGCTGTTATTT. Its protein is CASRASGANTGELLF.

The gene calls are TRBV19 and TRBJ2-3, with 9 bases fitting TRBD2. Germline CDR1 reads LNHDA; CDR2 reads SQIVND (reference sequence). J was trimmed by 4 bases and V by 0 bases; bases with no gene match: 8. The CDR3 extends over 17 amino acids. DNA of the CDR3: TGTGCCAGTAGTATAGATTGGCGGGGGGGCCAAGCAGATACGCAGTATTTT. Its protein product is CASSIDWRGGQADTQYF.

This chain links TRBV14 with TRBJ2-5; a weak D match, TRBD1 (6 bases). The V gene's germline CDR1 is SGHDN and CDR2 FVKESK. This CDR3 is built from 16 residues. Trimming took 0 bases from V and 0 from J, leaving 11 bases between them. This CDR3 reads CASSQDLGGYQETQYF. CDR3 coding DNA: TGTGCCAGCAGCCAAGATTTAGGGGGTTACCAAGAGACCCAGTACTTC.

This clonotype was found many times. This chain links TRBV10-3 with TRBJ2-1; D is perhaps TRBD2 (6 bases). Germline CDR1 and CDR2: ENHRY and SYGVKD. V shed 3 bases and J shed 2 bases, with 17 bases lying between them. This CDR3 comprises 17 residues. The CDR3 reads CAISDSESGFTYNEQFF. As DNA, the CDR3 is TGTGCCATCAGTGATTCCGAGAGCGGGTTTACCTACAATGAGCAGTTCTTC.

There are a few counts of this clonotype. The chain carries TRBV7-3 and TRBJ2-5; possible D gene TRBD1, 6 bases. The ends were cut back, 5 bases at V and 7 bases at J, with 17 bases in the middle. This CDR3 comprises 14 residues. The germline CDR1 and CDR2 sequences are SGHTA and FQGTGA. This CDR3 is CASSPGAGAGTQYF. As DNA, the CDR3 is TGTGCCAGCAGCCCAGGGGCGGGCGCGGGGACCCAGTACTTC.

This clonotype was detected ten times or more. The J gene is TRBJ2-5, the V gene TRBV3-1, with D hard to call. Per the germline V gene, CDR1 is LGHDT and CDR2 is YNNKEL (reference sequence). The CDR3 covers 12 residues. Trimming removed 6 bases from V and 1 base from J, with 6 bases in between. CDR3 in amino acids: CASSHSQETQYF. The CDR3 region has the DNA TGTGCCAGCAGTCACAGCCAAGAGACCCAGTACTTC.

This clonotype was seen repeatedly, ten times or more. The chain combines TRBV6-5 with TRBJ1-2; the D is unclear. This CDR3 spans 16 amino acids. Trimming pared 8 bases from V and 4 bases from J, leaving 23 bases between. CDR1 is MNHEY and CDR2 is SVGAGI in the germline V gene. The CDR3 loop reads CASSLTGVRVGYGYTF. The DNA of the CDR3 is TGTGCCAGCTCCTTAACTGGAGTTCGGGTAGGCTATGGCTACACCTTC.

In the case of this clonotype: A much larger clonotype is one base distant, so this may be a read error. This rearrangement joins TRBV7-3 to TRBJ2-2; possibly TRBD2 for D (5 bases). Germline V gene sequence: CDR1 SGHTA, CDR2 FQGTGA. The CDR3 spans 14 residues. CDR3 nucleotide sequence: TGTGCCAGCAGCGCCTACTTGAACACCGGGGAGCTGCTTTTT. Its translation is CASSAYLNTGELLF.

V gene TRBV6-5 combines with J gene TRBJ1-3, with D hard to call. The CDR3 runs 17 residues. V lost 0 bases and J 0 bases, leaving 12 bases between the germline ends. The germline V gene has CDR1 MNHEY and CDR2 SVGAGI. CDR3 bases: TGTGCCAGCAGTTACTCCCCAGGACTGAGCTCTGGAAACACCATATATTTT. It codes for CASSYSPGLSSGNTIYF.

This clonotype was observed a few times. The chain links TRBV28 to TRBJ2-3, with D maybe TRBD2 (6 bases). CDR1 MDHEN and CDR2 SYDVKM come from the germline V gene. V was shortened by 3 bases and J by 5 bases, with 15 bases between the two germline ends. The CDR3 is made up of 15 amino acids. The CDR3 DNA follows: TGTGCCAGCAGTTTCCTAGCGTCGAGGATAGATACGCAGTATTTT. Translated, it gives CASSFLASRIDTQYF.

A word on this clonotype: A much larger clone lies one base from this, so it may be a read error. The rearrangement uses TRBV29-1 and TRBJ2-5, with D unresolved. This CDR3 comprises 10 residues. Germline V gives CDR1 SQVTM, CDR2 ANQGSEA. CDR3 amino acids: CSVHQETRYF. For the CDR3, the DNA is TGCAGCGTTCACCAAGAGACCCGGTACTTC.

The chain links TRBV2 to TRBJ2-1; 12 bases are shared with TRBD1. After removal of 10 bases from V and 3 bases from J, the junction contained 13 bases not matched to a gene. Per the germline V gene, CDR1 is SNHLY and CDR2 is FYNNEI. This CDR3 region has 17 residues. The chain's CDR3 is CATQRDRGPFGYNEQFF. DNA for the CDR3: TGTGCCACCCAGCGGGACAGGGGGCCTTTTGGCTACAATGAGCAGTTCTTC.

Turning to this clonotype: A read error is possible here, since a much larger clone lies one base away. The CDR3: CASSSTIGELFF. In nucleotides, the CDR3 is TGTGCCAGCAGTTCGACCATCGGGGAGCTGTTTTTT. The chain joins TRBV28 to TRBJ2-2, with no clear D. This CDR3 has 12 residues. CDR1 is MDHEN and CDR2 is SYDVKM in the germline V gene. Trimming cost V 4 bases and J 7 bases, with 7 bases left between them.

This rearrangement joins TRBV15 to TRBJ1-2, with 8 bases identical to TRBD1. CDR1 is LNHNV and CDR2 is YYDKDF in the germline V gene (reference sequence). CDR3 size: 15 residues. After removal of 5 bases from V and 7 bases from J, the junction contained 12 bases not matched to a gene. The CDR3 protein is CATSFTPDRDGGYTF. CDR3 nucleotide sequence: TGTGCCACCAGCTTTACGCCGGACAGGGACGGTGGCTACACCTTC.

This clonotype was found many times. This chain connects TRBV7-9 to TRBJ2-1; 16 nucleotides agree with TRBD2. The CDR3 is 17 amino acids. CDR1 is SEHNR and CDR2 is FQNEAQ in the germline V gene (reference sequence). V was pared by 3 bases and J by 5 bases, with 4 bases of the junction left unmatched. CDR3 nucleotide sequence: TGTGCCAGCAGCTTCTCCGGGACTAGCGGGAGGGACAATGAGCAGTTCTTC. Translated: CASSFSGTSGRDNEQFF.

This clonotype was picked up many times. V is TRBV6-2 or TRBV6-3 and J is TRBJ2-7, with 9 bases aligning to TRBD2. The V gene end was trimmed by 6 bases and the J gene end by 3 bases; junction bases not matched to a gene: 3. There are 13 residues in the CDR3. Germline loops: CDR1 MNHEY, CDR2 SVGEGT. In DNA, the CDR3 is TGTGCCAGCAGGACTAGCGGCAACTACGAGCAGTACTTC. Translated, it gives CASRTSGNYEQYF.

This clonotype was observed a handful of times. The chain has TRBV20-1 and TRBJ1-1, with TRBD1 matching over 7 bases. CDR1 and CDR2 (germline): DFQATT, SNEGSKA (reference sequence). The CDR3 runs 14 residues. V trimming: 1 base; J trimming: 2 bases; junction bases outside the gene matches: 4. The CDR3 loop is CSARGVGGNTEAFF. The DNA for the CDR3 is TGCAGTGCTAGAGGTGTAGGGGGCAACACTGAAGCTTTCTTT.

This clonotype was picked up many times. The chain employs TRBV12-3 or TRBV12-4 and TRBJ1-3; D remains ambiguous. V was clipped by 5 bases and J by 0 bases, with 14 bases between them. The CDR3 loop spans 16 amino acids. CDR3 residues: CASSPFEGPSGNTIYF. The CDR3 DNA is TGTGCCAGCAGTCCTTTCGAAGGACCCTCTGGAAACACCATATATTTT.

Many counts were recorded for this clonotype. The gene calls are TRBV6-1 and TRBJ2-2; 8 positions agree with TRBD1. V gave up 5 bases and J gave up 0 bases; unmatched junction bases: 5. The germline V gene has CDR1 MNHNS and CDR2 SASEGT. The CDR3 covers 16 residues. The CDR3 is CASSRDRFSNTGELFF. The CDR3 DNA is TGTGCCAGCAGTAGGGACAGGTTTTCGAACACCGGGGAGCTGTTTTTT.

V is TRBV2 and J is TRBJ1-1, with D unclear. CDR1 is SNHLY, CDR2 FYNNEI, per germline. V dropped 0 bases and J dropped 0 bases, with 20 bases sitting between them. The CDR3 runs 19 residues. DNA for the CDR3: TGTGCCAGCAGTGAAGCGTCTATTTATTGGGGTTTGGTGAACACTGAAGCTTTCTTT. Encoded protein: CASSEASIYWGLVNTEAFF.

This clonotype was detected only a few times. The chain joins TRBV5-4 to TRBJ1-3; 9 positions agree with TRBD1. Germline V CDR1 and CDR2: SGHNT, YYREEE (reference sequence). CDR3 size: 16 residues. V lost 4 bases and J lost 4; bases outside the gene matches: 9. The CDR3 protein is CASSGRGTGTGNTIYF. In DNA, the CDR3 is TGTGCCAGCAGCGGACGGGGGACAGGGACCGGAAACACCATATATTTT. Full variable domain (remainder filled in from reference TRBV5-4 and TRBJ1-3): ETGVTQSPTHLIKTRGQQVTLRCSSQSGHNTVSWYQQALGQGPQFIFQYYREEENGRGNFPPRFSGLQFPNYSSELNVNALELDDSALYLCASSGRGTGTGNTIYFGEGSWLTVV.

This clonotype was observed a few times. CDR3 nucleotides: TGCGCCAGCAGCTTGGTAGCGGACAGTGAGTTCTTC. Translation gives CASSLVADSEFF. This chain links TRBV5-1 with TRBJ2-1; D possibly uses TRBD1 or TRBD2 (6 bases each). The CDR3 loop spans 12 amino acids. V was cut by 0 bases and J by 14 bases, with 12 bases left in between. Germline CDR1 reads SGHRS; CDR2 reads YFSETQ. Full variable domain (missing parts from reference TRBV5-1 and TRBJ2-1): KAGVTQTPRYLIKTRGQQVTLSCSPISGHRSVSWYQQTPGQGLQFLFEYFSETQRNKGNFPGRFSGRQFSNSRSEMNVSTLELGDSALYLCASSLVADSEFFGPGTRLTVL.

This clonotype was counted ten times or more. This rearrangement joins TRBV7-2 to TRBJ1-1; D is ambiguous. CDR3 size: 16 residues. Germline V gene lookup returns CDR1 SGHTA and CDR2 FQGNSA. Trimming pared 1 base from V and 1 base from J, leaving 13 bases between. The CDR3: CASSLGVGRSNTEAFF. In nucleotides, the CDR3 is TGTGCCAGCAGCTTAGGGGTTGGACGGTCGAACACTGAAGCTTTCTTT.